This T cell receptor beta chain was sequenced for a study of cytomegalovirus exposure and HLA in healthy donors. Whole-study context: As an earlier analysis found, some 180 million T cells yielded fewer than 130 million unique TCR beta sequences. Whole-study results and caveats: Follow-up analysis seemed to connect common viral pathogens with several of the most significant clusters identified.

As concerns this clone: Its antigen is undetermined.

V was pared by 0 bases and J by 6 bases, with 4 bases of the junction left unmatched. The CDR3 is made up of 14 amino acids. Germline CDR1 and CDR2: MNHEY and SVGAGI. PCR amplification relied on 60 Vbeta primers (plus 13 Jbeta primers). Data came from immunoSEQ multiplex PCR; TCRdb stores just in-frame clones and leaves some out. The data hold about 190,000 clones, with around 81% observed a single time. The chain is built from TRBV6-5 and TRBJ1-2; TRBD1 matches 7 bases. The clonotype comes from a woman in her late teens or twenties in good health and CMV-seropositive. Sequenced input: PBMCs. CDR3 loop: CASSYSGTVNGYTF. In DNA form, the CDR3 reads TGTGCCAGCAGTTACTCTGGGACAGTGAATGGCTACACCTTC.